This entry describes one TCR beta chain. Its target is not known. The data were obtained in a study of CD8+CD57+ T cells in acquired aplastic anemia. Deletions cut 0 bases from V and 7 bases from J, with 10 bases between. Germline-derived CDR1 and CDR2 are MNHNY and SVGAGI (reference sequence). CDR3 length: 14 residues. Whole-study findings and limits: Patients did not significantly differ from controls in CD8+ Simpson's diversity.

TCR beta VDJ and CDR3 profiles were obtained from a genomic DNA template. A single record per CDR3 protein comes from TCRdb applying MiXCR to the reads. This table has about 120,000 distinct CDR3 sequences, over 55% appearing once. The sequenced patients had an expansion of CD8+CD57+ cells seen by flow cytometry. Sequenced: sorted CD4+, CD8+, or CD8+CD57+ T cells (not recorded which) from PBMCs. The rearrangement joins TRBV6-6 to TRBJ2-1; D is unresolved. The sequence was obtained from a human donor with aplastic anemia. CDR3 DNA sequence: TGTGCCAGCAGTTACTCCGTAACTGGAAATGAGCAGTTCTTC. Protein: CASSYSVTGNEQFF.